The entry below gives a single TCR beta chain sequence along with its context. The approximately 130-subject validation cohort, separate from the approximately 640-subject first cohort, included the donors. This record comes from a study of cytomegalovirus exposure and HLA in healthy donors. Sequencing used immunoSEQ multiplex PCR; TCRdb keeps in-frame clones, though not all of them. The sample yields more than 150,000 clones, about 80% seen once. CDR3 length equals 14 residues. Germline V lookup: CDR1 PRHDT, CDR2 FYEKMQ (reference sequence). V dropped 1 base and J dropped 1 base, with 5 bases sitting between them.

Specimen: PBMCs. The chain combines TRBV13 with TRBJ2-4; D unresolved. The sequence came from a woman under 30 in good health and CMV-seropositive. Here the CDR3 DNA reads TGTGCCAGCAGCTTAGTCTCGGCCAAAAACATTCAGTACTTC. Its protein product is CASSLVSAKNIQYF.